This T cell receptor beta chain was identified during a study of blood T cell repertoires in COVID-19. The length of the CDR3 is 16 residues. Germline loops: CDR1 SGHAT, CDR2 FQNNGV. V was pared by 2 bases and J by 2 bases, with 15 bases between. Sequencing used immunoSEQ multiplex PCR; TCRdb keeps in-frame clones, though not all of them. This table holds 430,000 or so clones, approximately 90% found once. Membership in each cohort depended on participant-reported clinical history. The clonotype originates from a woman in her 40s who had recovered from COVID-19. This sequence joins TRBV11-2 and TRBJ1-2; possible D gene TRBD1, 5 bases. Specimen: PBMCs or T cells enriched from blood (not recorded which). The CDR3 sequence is CASSLSGARANYGYTF. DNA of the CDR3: TGTGCCAGCAGCTTAAGTGGGGCACGTGCGAACTATGGCTACACCTTC.